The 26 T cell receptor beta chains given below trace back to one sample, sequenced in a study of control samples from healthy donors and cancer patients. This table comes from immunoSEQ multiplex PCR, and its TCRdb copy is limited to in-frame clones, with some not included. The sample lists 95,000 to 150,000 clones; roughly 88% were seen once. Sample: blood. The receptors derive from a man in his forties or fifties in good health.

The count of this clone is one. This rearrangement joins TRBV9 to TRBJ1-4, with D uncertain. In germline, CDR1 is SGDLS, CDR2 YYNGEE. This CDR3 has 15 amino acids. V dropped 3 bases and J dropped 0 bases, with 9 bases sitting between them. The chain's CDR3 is CASSATHATNEKLFF. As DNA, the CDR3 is TGTGCCAGCAGCGCGACACACGCAACTAATGAAAAACTGTTTTTT.

The CDR3 DNA reads TGTGCCAGCAGAGTGCACAGCGGGAGAGATACGCAGTATTTT. This gives the protein CASRVHSGRDTQYF. The chain recombines TRBV28 with TRBJ2-3; TRBD2 aligns across 8 bases. The CDR3 contains 14 residues. With V trimmed by 6 bases and J by 5 bases, 7 bases remained unmatched. Germline loops: CDR1 MDHEN, CDR2 SYDVKM. The full variable domain, completed using reference TRBV28 and TRBJ2-3, is DVKVTQSSRYLVKRTGEKVFLECVQDMDHENMFWYRQDPGLGLRLIYFSYDVKMKEKGDIPEGYSVSREKKERFSLILESASTNQTSMYLCASRVHSGRDTQYFGPGTRLTVL.

The CDR3: CASSPAGYNTEAFF. As DNA, the CDR3 is TGTGCCAGCAGCCCCGCGGGGTACAACACTGAAGCTTTCTTT. The rearrangement joins TRBV7-8 to TRBJ1-1, with no clear D. The CDR3 covers 14 residues. The V gene lost 5 bases and the J gene lost 2 bases, with 12 bases spanning the gap. Germline values: CDR1 SGHVS, CDR2 FQNEAQ.

CDR3 loop: CASSYSGGKTQYF. The CDR3 DNA reads TGTGCCAGCAGTTACTCGGGGGGGAAGACCCAGTACTTC. This chain uses TRBV6-5 with TRBJ2-5; 7 nucleotides match TRBD2. From germline, CDR1 is MNHEY and CDR2 SVGAGI. Trimming removed 0 bases from V and 6 bases from J; junction bases left unmatched: 1. The CDR3 has 13 amino acids.

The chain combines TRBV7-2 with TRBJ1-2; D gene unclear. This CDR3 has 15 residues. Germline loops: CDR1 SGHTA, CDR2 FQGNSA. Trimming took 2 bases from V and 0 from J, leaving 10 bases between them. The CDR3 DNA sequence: TGTGCCAGCAGCTTAATCCCTGAAGCTAACTATGGCTACACCTTC. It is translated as CASSLIPEANYGYTF.

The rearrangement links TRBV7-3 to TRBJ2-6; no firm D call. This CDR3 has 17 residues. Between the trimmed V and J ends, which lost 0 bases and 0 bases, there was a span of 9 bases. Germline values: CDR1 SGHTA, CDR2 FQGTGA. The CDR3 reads CASSLTSQISGANVLTF. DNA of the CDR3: TGTGCCAGCAGCTTAACTTCCCAGATCTCTGGGGCCAACGTCCTGACTTTC.

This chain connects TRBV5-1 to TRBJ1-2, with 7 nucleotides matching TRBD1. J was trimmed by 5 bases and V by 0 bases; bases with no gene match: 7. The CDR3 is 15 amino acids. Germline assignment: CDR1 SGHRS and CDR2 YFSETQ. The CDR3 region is CASSLEGGGWYGYTF. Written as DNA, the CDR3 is TGCGCCAGCAGCTTGGAAGGAGGGGGCTGGTATGGCTACACCTTC.

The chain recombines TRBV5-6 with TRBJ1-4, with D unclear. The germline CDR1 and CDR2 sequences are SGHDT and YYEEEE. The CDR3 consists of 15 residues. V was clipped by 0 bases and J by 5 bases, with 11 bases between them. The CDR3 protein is CASSLGLGKNEKLFF. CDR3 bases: TGTGCCAGCAGCTTGGGGTTGGGGAAAAATGAAAAACTGTTTTTT. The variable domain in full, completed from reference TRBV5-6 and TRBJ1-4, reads DAGVTQSPTHLIKTRGQQVTLRCSPKSGHDTVSWYQQALGQGPQFIFQYYEEEERQRGNFPDRFSGHQFPNYSSELNVNALLLGDSALYLCASSLGLGKNEKLFFGSGTQLSVL.

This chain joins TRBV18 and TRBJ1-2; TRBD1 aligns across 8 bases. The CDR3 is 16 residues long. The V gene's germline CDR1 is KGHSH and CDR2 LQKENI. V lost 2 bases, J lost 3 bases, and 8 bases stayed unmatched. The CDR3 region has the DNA TGTGCCAGCTCACCATCTGCAGGGGGCCGTGACTATGGCTACACCTTC. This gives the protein CASSPSAGGRDYGYTF.

CDR3 sequence: CASSNTNEQFF. CDR3 DNA: TGTGCCAGCAGCAACACCAATGAGCAGTTCTTC. The chain couples TRBV2 to TRBJ2-1; unclear D gene. The CDR3 is 11 amino acids. The germline CDR1 and CDR2 sequences are SNHLY and FYNNEI. The V gene lost 6 bases and the J gene lost 6 bases, with 6 bases spanning the gap.

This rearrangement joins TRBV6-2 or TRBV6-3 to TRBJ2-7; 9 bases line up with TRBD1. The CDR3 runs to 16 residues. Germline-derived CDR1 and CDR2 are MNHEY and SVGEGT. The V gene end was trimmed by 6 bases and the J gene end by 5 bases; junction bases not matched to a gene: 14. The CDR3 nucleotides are TGTGCCAGCAGCAAACTGGGACAGGGAATTTTCGACGAGCAGTACTTC. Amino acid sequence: CASSKLGQGIFDEQYF.

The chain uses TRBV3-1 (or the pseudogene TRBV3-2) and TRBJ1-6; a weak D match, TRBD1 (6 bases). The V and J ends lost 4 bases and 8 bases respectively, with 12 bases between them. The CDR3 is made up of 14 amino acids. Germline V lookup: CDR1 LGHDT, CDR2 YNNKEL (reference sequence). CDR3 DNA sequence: TGTGCCAGCAGCCTCCGGGACAAGTATTCACCCCTCCACTTT. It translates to CASSLRDKYSPLHF.

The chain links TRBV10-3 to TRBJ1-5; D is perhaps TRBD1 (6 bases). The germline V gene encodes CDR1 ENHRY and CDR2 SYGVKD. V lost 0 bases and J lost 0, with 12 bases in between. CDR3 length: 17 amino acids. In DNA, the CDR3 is TGTGCCATCAGTGAGTCGAAAGGGGGTAATAGCAATCAGCCCCAGCATTTT. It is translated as CAISESKGGNSNQPQHF.

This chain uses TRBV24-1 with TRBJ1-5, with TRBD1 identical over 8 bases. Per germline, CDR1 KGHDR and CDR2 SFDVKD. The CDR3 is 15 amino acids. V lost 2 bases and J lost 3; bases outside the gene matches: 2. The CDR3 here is CATSDSGGSNQPQHF. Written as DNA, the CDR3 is TGTGCCACCAGTGATTCAGGGGGCTCCAATCAGCCCCAGCATTTT.

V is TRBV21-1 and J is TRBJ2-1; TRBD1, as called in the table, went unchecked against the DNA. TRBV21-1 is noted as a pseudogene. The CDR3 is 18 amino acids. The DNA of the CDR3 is TGTGCCAGCAGCAACCCCCGGGCAGGGGGCGACTCCTACAATGAGCAGTTCTTC. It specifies CASSNPRAGGDSYNEQFF.

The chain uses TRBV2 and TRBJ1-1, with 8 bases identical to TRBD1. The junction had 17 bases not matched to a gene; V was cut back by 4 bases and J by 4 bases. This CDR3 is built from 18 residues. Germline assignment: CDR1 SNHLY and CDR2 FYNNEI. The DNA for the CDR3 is TGTGCCAGCAGTGGAAGGGTCCAGGGGGCGGGGAAGGCCACTGAAGCTTTCTTT. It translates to CASSGRVQGAGKATEAFF.

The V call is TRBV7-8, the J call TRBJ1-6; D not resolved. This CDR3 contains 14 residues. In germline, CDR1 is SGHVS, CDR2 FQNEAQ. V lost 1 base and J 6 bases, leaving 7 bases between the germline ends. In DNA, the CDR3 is TGTGCCAGCAGCTTAGGGACTATTAATTCACCCCTCCACTTT. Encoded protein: CASSLGTINSPLHF. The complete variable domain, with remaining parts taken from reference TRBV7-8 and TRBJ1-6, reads GAGVSQSPRYKVAKRGQDVALRCDPISGHVSLFWYQQALGQGPEFLTYFQNEAQLDKSGLPSDRFFAERPEGSVSTLKIQRTQQEDSAVYLCASSLGTINSPLHFGNGTRLTVT.

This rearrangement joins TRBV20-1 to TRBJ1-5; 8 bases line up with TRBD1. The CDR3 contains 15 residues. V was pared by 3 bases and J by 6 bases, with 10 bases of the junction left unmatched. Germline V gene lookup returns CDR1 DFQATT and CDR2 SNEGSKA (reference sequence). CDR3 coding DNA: TGCAGTGCTAGTCCGGCAGGGGGCATGGGTCAGCCCCAGCATTTT. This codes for CSASPAGGMGQPQHF.

CDR3 in DNA: TGTGCCAGTAGTATAGAAGACAGATGGAACACTGAAGCTTTCTTT. This translates into CASSIEDRWNTEAFF. J is TRBJ1-1 and V is TRBV19, with a weak D call TRBD1 (5 bases). There are 15 residues in the CDR3. V was pared by 0 bases and J by 1 base, with 9 bases between. Per germline, CDR1 LNHDA and CDR2 SQIVND (reference sequence). Complete variable domain (other parts from reference TRBV19 and TRBJ1-1): DGGITQSPKYLFRKEGQNVTLSCEQNLNHDAMYWYRQDPGQGLRLIYYSQIVNDFQKGDIAEGYSVSREKKESFPLTVTSAQKNPTAFYLCASSIEDRWNTEAFFGQGTRLTVV.

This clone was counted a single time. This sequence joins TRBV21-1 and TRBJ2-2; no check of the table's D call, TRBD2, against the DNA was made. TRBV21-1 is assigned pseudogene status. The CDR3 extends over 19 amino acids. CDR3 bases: TGTGCCAGCAGCAAATTGGGACTAGCGGCCAGGTGGGACACCGGGGAGCTGTTTTTT. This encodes CASSKLGLAARWDTGELFF.

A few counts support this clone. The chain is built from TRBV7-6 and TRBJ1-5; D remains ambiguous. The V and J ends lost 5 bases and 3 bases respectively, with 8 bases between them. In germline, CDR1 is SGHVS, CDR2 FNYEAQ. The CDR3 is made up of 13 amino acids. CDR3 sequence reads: CASSPDYNQPQHF. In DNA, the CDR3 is TGTGCCAGCAGCCCCGACTACAATCAGCCCCAGCATTTT.

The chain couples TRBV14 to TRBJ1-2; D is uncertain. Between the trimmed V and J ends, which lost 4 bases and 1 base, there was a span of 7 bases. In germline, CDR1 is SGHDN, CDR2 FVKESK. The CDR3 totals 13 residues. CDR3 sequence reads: CASSLQINYGYTF. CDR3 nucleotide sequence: TGTGCCAGCAGCCTGCAGATTAACTATGGCTACACCTTC.

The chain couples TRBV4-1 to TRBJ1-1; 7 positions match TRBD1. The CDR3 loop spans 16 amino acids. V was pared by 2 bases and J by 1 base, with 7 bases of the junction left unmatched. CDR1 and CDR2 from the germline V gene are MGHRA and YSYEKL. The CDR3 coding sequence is TGCGCCAGCAGCCAACCACGACAGGGACCGAACACTGAAGCTTTCTTT. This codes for CASSQPRQGPNTEAFF.

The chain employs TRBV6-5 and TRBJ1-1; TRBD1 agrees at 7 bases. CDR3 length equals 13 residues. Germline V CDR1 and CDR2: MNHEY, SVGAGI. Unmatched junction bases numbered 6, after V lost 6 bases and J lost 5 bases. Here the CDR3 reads CASSVTGKTEAFF. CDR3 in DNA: TGTGCCAGCAGCGTGACAGGGAAGACTGAAGCTTTCTTT.

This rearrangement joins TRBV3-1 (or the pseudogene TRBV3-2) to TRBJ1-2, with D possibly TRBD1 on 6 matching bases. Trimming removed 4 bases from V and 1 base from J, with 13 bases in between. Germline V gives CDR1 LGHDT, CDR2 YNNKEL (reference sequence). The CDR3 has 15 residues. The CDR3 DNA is TGTGCCAGCAGCCCCCATGGACAGTTTAACTATGGCTACACCTTC. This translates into CASSPHGQFNYGYTF.

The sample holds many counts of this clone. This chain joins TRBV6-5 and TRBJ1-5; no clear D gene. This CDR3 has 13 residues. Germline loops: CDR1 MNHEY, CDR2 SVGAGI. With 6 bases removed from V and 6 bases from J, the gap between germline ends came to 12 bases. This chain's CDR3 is CASRKSDVQPQHF. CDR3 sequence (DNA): TGTGCCAGCAGAAAGAGTGACGTTCAGCCCCAGCATTTT.